The 21 T cell receptor beta chains below were found in one sample sequenced in a study of CD8 T cells in Susac syndrome. Random-hexamer reverse transcription was applied to roughly 0.5 to 1 ug RNA. TCRdb re-called the immunoSEQ multiplex PCR reads with MiXCR, one entry per CDR3 protein. The sample shows around 140,000 distinct CDR3 sequences, 75% to 90% of them seen only once. The sample comprised CD8+ T cells from PBMCs. The receptors originated from a human donor with multiple sclerosis.

The genes are TRBV6-1 and TRBJ1-5; TRBD1 matches at 7 bases. Germline CDR1 is MNHNS and CDR2 is SASEGT. The length of the CDR3 is 13 residues. V was pared by 6 bases and J by 5 bases, with 4 bases of the junction left unmatched. Here the CDR3 DNA reads TGTGCCAGCAGGCCTGGACAGGATCAGCCCCAGCATTTT. Translated: CASRPGQDQPQHF.

V and J are TRBV28 and TRBJ1-6; D might be TRBD1 (6 bases). Germline V lookup: CDR1 MDHEN, CDR2 SYDVKM. The CDR3 sequence is 16 residues long. V lost 2 bases to trimming and J lost 9 bases, with 17 bases between them. CDR3 protein: CASSLIGGPLGSPLHF. The DNA for the CDR3 is TGTGCCAGCAGTTTAATTGGGGGGCCCCTTGGTTCACCCCTCCACTTT.

The table lists this clonotype with a few counts. The CDR3 bases are TGTGCCAGCAGCTTATCACCGGAGAGCTCCTACGAGCAGTACTTC. This gives the protein CASSLSPESSYEQYF. V usage is TRBV7-9 and J usage is TRBJ2-7; D call uncertain. Germline assignment: CDR1 SEHNR and CDR2 FQNEAQ (reference sequence). The V gene lost 2 bases and the J gene lost 0 bases, with 11 bases spanning the gap. The CDR3 totals 15 residues.

J is TRBJ2-7 and V is TRBV7-9, with D maybe TRBD1 (5 bases). Trimming stripped 3 bases from V and 3 bases from J, with 9 bases between. This CDR3 spans 13 amino acids. The V gene's germline CDR1 is SEHNR and CDR2 FQNEAQ (reference sequence). The CDR3 here is CASSFGADYEQYV. As DNA, the CDR3 is TGTGCCAGCAGCTTTGGGGCAGACTACGAGCAGTACGTC.

This chain joins TRBV7-2 and TRBJ2-5; D is unclear. This CDR3 region has 13 residues. V lost 1 base to trimming and J lost 2 bases, with 5 bases between them. CDR1 SGHTA and CDR2 FQGNSA come from the germline V gene. CDR3 sequence: CASSLDRQETQYF. In nucleotides, the CDR3 is TGTGCCAGCAGCTTAGACAGACAAGAGACCCAGTACTTC.

The chain links TRBV24-1 to TRBJ2-5; TRBD2 is a possible D gene (5 bases). The CDR3 covers 15 residues. In germline, CDR1 is KGHDR, CDR2 SFDVKD. Trimming cost V 0 bases and J 4 bases, with 11 bases left between them. The DNA for the CDR3 is TGTGCCACCAGTGATTTGGAGGGCAAGGGAGAGACCCAGTACTTC. This codes for CATSDLEGKGETQYF.

The chain is built from TRBV12-3 or TRBV12-4 and TRBJ1-1; D is perhaps TRBD1 (5 bases). The V end lost 3 bases, the J end lost 2 bases, and 13 bases lay between the germline ends. The CDR3 runs to 15 residues. This chain's CDR3 is CASSFGSGGNTEAFF. In nucleotides, the CDR3 is TGTGCCAGCAGTTTCGGGTCCGGGGGTAACACTGAAGCTTTCTTT.

In this sample, this clonotype turned up once. This chain connects TRBV28 to TRBJ2-7, with D uncertain. Germline values: CDR1 MDHEN, CDR2 SYDVKM. The length of the CDR3 is 14 residues. The V gene lost 0 bases and the J gene lost 3 bases, with 9 bases spanning the gap. CDR3 loop: CASSLWQQIYEQYF. The CDR3 DNA is TGTGCCAGCAGTTTATGGCAACAGATCTACGAGCAGTACTTC.

The V call is TRBV5-8, the J call TRBJ1-5, with TRBD1 matching over 7 bases. After removal of 5 bases from V and 4 bases from J, the junction contained 6 bases not matched to a gene. CDR3 length equals 14 residues. CDR1 and CDR2 (germline): SGHTS, YDEGEE. The CDR3 loop is CASSVGQPNQPQHF. The CDR3 nucleotides read TGTGCCAGCAGTGTGGGACAGCCAAATCAGCCCCAGCATTTT. Together with reference TRBV5-8 and TRBJ1-5, the CDR3 gives the full variable domain: EAGVTQSPTHLIKTRGQQATLRCSPISGHTSVYWYQQALGLGLQFLLWYDEGEERNRGNFPPRFSGRQFPNYSSELNVNALELEDSALYLCASSVGQPNQPQHFGDGTRLSIL.

This clonotype was seen once. The chain employs TRBV7-2 and TRBJ1-6; D gene unclear. Germline V gives CDR1 SGHTA, CDR2 FQGNSA. The CDR3 totals 15 residues. Trimming shortened V by 1 base and J by 10 bases, and 14 bases separated the two germline ends. The CDR3 nucleotides are TGTGCCAGCAGCTTAGTTCCTAGCCAGGAATCACCCCTCCACTTT. The encoded protein is CASSLVPSQESPLHF.

The rearrangement links TRBV29-1 to TRBJ2-7, with no clear D. Germline CDR1 reads SQVTM; CDR2 reads ANQGSEA. With 7 bases removed from V and 2 bases from J, the gap between germline ends came to 15 bases. The CDR3 runs to 13 residues. CDR3 amino acids: CSAQDPVTYEQYF. CDR3 DNA sequence: TGCAGCGCTCAGGACCCTGTCACCTACGAGCAGTACTTC.

This chain links TRBV19 with TRBJ1-2; TRBD1 is a possible D gene (6 bases). The CDR3 loop spans 15 amino acids. V was pared by 7 bases and J by 4 bases, with 19 bases between. Germline CDR1 and CDR2: LNHDA and SQIVND (reference sequence). The CDR3 sequence is CASNQRGDYSYGYTF. The DNA of the CDR3 is TGTGCCAGTAACCAAAGGGGGGACTATAGCTATGGCTACACCTTC.

The chain carries TRBV7-9 and TRBJ1-1; the D gene is possibly TRBD1 (5 bases). This CDR3 has 15 residues. Germline-derived CDR1 and CDR2 are SEHNR and FQNEAQ (reference sequence). The germline V and J ends were trimmed by 3 bases and 4 bases, with 15 bases remaining between them. In nucleotides, the CDR3 is TGTGCCAGCAGCTTGCGGGGGAACGATGGCACTGAAGCTTTCTTT. This codes for CASSLRGNDGTEAFF.

The rearrangement uses TRBV28 and TRBJ2-2; D remains unclear. Trimming cost V 7 bases and J 5 bases, with 11 bases left between them. This CDR3 has 13 amino acids. CDR1 is MDHEN and CDR2 is SYDVKM in the germline V gene. The CDR3 nucleotides read TGTGCCAGCACCCTCGTGAGTACCGGGGAGCTGTTTTTT. Its translation: CASTLVSTGELFF.

The chain uses TRBV2 and TRBJ2-5; 9 bases map to TRBD1. The CDR3 has 15 residues. Germline CDR1 is SNHLY and CDR2 is FYNNEI. J was trimmed by 9 bases and V by 6 bases; bases with no gene match: 14. The CDR3 DNA sequence: TGTGCCAGCAGAGATACAGGGGGCGTTGGATCCCCCCAGTACTTC. It codes for CASRDTGGVGSPQYF.

The chain recombines TRBV5-1 with TRBJ1-4, with D uncertain. The CDR3 runs 13 residues. The germline CDR1 and CDR2 sequences are SGHRS and YFSETQ. V lost 0 bases, J lost 6 bases, and 6 bases lay in between. In nucleotides, the CDR3 is TGCGCCAGCAGCTTGGAGGGAGATGAAAAACTGTTTTTT. Protein sequence: CASSLEGDEKLFF.

The V call is TRBV6-2 or TRBV6-3, the J call TRBJ2-2; D perhaps matches TRBD2 (6 bases). In germline, CDR1 is MNHEY, CDR2 SVGEGT. The CDR3 is made up of 14 amino acids. Trimming left V 7 bases short and J 3 bases short, with 12 bases between. CDR3: CASMEAGDTGELFF. In DNA form, the CDR3 reads TGTGCCAGCATGGAAGCGGGCGACACCGGGGAGCTGTTTTTT.

The chain recombines TRBV6-1 with TRBJ2-7; 7 bases are shared with TRBD1. Germline V CDR1 and CDR2: MNHNS, SASEGT. The CDR3 contains 16 residues. Unmatched junction bases numbered 13, after V lost 3 bases and J lost 5 bases. The CDR3 reads CASSEETWTGGNEQYF. DNA of the CDR3: TGTGCCAGCAGTGAGGAAACGTGGACAGGTGGAAACGAGCAGTACTTC.

Only a few counts were recorded for this clonotype. The rearrangement joins TRBV24-1 to TRBJ2-1, with 7 bases matching TRBD1. Germline CDR1 and CDR2: KGHDR and SFDVKD. The CDR3 is 17 residues long. Losses at the gene ends were 2 bases for V and 3 bases for J; bases not matched to a gene: 9. CDR3 residues: CATSDWDSPEGYNEQFF. The CDR3 bases are TGTGCCACCAGTGATTGGGACAGCCCTGAGGGCTACAATGAGCAGTTCTTC.

Notes on this clonotype: One end of the junction is discordant with germline, which a read error may explain. V gene TRBV4-2 combines with J gene TRBJ2-3; D possibly corresponds to TRBD1 (6 bases). Per germline, CDR1 LGHNA and CDR2 YNFKEQ. This CDR3 is 16 amino acids long. DNA for the CDR3: TGTGCCAGCAGCCAACGGGACACCTACCTCCCAGATAGGCAGTATTTT. This sequence encodes CASSQRDTYLPDRQYF.

This clonotype has a handful of counts. The rearrangement links TRBV7-9 to TRBJ1-4; weak D call: TRBD1 (5 bases). Germline V gene lookup returns CDR1 SEHNR and CDR2 FQNEAQ (reference sequence). The CDR3 is made up of 16 amino acids. V was clipped by 4 bases and J by 5 bases, with 17 bases between them. This CDR3 is CASSYRAMEGNEKLFF. The CDR3 DNA follows: TGTGCCAGCAGCTATAGGGCGATGGAGGGGAATGAAAAACTGTTTTTT.